This note documents a single T cell receptor (beta chain) sequence. Its antigen is unidentified. Via MiXCR, TCRdb re-called the 5' RACE reads, giving one row per CDR3 protein. The table has around 250,000 distinct CDR3 sequences, around 15% seen once. The data were taken from a study of T-cell memory formation after mild COVID-19. On the study more broadly: The TCR clusters were mostly specific to one donor.

V shed 2 bases and J shed 6 bases, with 10 bases lying between them. CDR3 size: 13 residues. Germline V gives CDR1 SEHNR, CDR2 FQNEAQ (reference sequence). Study-wide findings and caveats: CD4+ bias marked clones expanding day 15 to 37, unlike balanced contracting clones. The appearance of some responding clones in pre-infection memory suggested that cross-reactive memory joined. Among contracting clones, CD4+ were mainly CM/EM and CD8+ enriched in EMRA.

This clonotype was obtained from a man younger than 30 who had mild COVID-19 (a few samples of this study predate the infection). Cell type and time point are not known. Sample: PBMCs or a T cell subset sorted from them (not recorded which). This sequence joins TRBV7-9 and TRBJ1-1; TRBD1 might be the D (5 bases). CDR3 nucleotide sequence: TGTGCCAGCAGCTTATCGGGGGAAGCTGAAGCTTTCTTT. Translation gives CASSLSGEAEAFF.